This TCR beta chain came from a study of OX40 agonist ivuxolimab in advanced cancers. TCRdb keeps only in-frame clones here, not all; method: immunoSEQ multiplex PCR. The data contain under 40,000 clones, around 74% of them singletons. The CDR3 covers 15 residues. Trimming cost V 4 bases and J 2 bases; bases outside gene matches: 7. Germline assignment: CDR1 SGHRS and CDR2 YFSETQ. Prior autoimmune disease or systemic immunosuppression barred patients. This sequence was found in an adult with an advanced solid tumor such as melanoma, head and neck, liver or kidney cancer. Source: CD4+ or CD8+ T cells sorted from blood, taken in a trial of the OX40 agonist ivuxolimab. The J gene is TRBJ2-7, the V gene TRBV5-1; 9 bases are a match to TRBD2. The CDR3 is CASSPGVAGAYEQYF. Written as DNA, the CDR3 is TGCGCCAGCAGCCCCGGGGTAGCGGGGGCCTACGAGCAGTACTTC. Variable domain in full (rest from reference TRBV5-1 and TRBJ2-7): KAGVTQTPRYLIKTRGQQVTLSCSPISGHRSVSWYQQTPGQGLQFLFEYFSETQRNKGNFPGRFSGRQFSNSRSEMNVSTLELGDSALYLCASSPGVAGAYEQYFGPGTRLTVT.